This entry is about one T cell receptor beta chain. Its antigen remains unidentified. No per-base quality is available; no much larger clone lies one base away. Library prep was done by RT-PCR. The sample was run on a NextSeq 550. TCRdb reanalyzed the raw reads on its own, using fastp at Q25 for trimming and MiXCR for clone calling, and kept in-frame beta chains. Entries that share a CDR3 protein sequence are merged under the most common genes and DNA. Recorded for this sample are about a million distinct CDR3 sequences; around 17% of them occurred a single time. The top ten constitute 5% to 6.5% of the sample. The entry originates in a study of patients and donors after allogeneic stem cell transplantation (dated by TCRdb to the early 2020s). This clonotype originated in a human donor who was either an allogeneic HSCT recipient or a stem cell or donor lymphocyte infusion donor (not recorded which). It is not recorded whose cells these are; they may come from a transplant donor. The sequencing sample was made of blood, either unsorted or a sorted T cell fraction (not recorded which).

The nucleotides read TGTGCCAGCAGCTTTTCGAGTTCCAATGAGCAGTTCTTC. The resulting protein is CASSFSSSNEQFF. The chain employs TRBV5-4 and TRBJ2-1, with the D gene not confidently named. Per the germline V gene (reference sequence), SGHNT is the CDR1 and YYREEE is the CDR2. Including the terminal cysteine and phenylalanine, the CDR3 comprises 13 residues. Only the CDR3 region is kept as DNA, spanning 39 bases read in frame from base 1. V was cut back by 2 bases and J by 6 bases, leaving a gap of 9 bases between them.